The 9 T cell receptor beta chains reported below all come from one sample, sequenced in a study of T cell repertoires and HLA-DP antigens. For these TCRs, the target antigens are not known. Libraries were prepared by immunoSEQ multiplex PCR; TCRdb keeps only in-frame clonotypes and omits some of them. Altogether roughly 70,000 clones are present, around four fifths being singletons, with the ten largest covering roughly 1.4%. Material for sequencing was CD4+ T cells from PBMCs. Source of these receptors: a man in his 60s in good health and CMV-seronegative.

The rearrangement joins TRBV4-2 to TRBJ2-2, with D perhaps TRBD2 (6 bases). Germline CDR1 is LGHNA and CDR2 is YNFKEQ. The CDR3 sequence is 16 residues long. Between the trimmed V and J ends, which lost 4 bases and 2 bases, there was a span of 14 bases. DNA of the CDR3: TGTGCCAGCAGCCCCCCCGGGACTTTAAACACCGGGGAGCTGTTTTTT. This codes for CASSPPGTLNTGELFF.

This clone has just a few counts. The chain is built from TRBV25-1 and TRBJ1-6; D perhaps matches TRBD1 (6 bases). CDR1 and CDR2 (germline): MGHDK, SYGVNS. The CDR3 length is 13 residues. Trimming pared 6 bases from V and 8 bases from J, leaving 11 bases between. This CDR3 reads CASRPPGDSPLHF. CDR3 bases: TGTGCCAGCAGGCCACCAGGGGATTCACCCCTCCACTTT.

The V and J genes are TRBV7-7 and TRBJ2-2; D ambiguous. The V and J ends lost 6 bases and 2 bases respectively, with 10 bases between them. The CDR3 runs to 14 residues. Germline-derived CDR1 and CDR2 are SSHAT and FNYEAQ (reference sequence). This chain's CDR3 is CASRQTENTGELFF. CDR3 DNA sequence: TGTGCCAGCAGGCAGACTGAAAACACCGGGGAGCTGTTTTTT.

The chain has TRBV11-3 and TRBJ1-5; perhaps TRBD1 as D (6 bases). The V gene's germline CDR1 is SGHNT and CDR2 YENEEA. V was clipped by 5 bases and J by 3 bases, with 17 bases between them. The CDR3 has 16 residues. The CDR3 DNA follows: TGTGCCAGCAGCGGTACAGGGAGCCAGGTCAATCAGCCCCAGCATTTT. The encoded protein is CASSGTGSQVNQPQHF.

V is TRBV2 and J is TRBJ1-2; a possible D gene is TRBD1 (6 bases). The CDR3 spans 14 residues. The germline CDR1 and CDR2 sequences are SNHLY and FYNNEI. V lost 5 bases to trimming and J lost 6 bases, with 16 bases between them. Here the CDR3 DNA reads TGTGCCAGCAGTCTACGGAGGGGGACGGATGGCTACACCTTC. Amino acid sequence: CASSLRRGTDGYTF.

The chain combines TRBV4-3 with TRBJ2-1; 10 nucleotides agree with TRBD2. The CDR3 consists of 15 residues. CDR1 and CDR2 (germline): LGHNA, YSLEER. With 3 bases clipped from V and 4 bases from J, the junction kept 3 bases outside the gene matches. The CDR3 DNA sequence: TGCGCCAGCAGCCAGAGCGGGGGGGGTTACAATGAGCAGTTCTTC. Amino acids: CASSQSGGGYNEQFF.

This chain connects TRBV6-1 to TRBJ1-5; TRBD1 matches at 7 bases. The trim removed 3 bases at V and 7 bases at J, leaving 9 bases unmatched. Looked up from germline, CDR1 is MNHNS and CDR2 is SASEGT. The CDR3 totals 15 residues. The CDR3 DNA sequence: TGTGCCAGCAGTGATACAGGGGACTTAGGGCAGCCCCAGCATTTT. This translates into CASSDTGDLGQPQHF.

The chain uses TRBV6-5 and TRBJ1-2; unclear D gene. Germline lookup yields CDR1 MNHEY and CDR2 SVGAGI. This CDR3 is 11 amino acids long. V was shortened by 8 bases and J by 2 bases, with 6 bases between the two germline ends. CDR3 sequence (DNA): TGTGCCAGCGGATTAAACTATGGCTACACCTTC. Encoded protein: CASGLNYGYTF.

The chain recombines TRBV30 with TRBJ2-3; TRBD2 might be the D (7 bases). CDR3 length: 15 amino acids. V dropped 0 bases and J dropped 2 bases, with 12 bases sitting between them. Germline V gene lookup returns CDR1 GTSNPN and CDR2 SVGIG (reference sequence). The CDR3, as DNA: TGTGCCTGGAGTGTCGGCGGGGGCACCACAGATACGCAGTATTTT. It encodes CAWSVGGGTTDTQYF.